These T cell receptor beta chains were read from a single sample in a study of PD-1 blockade in classical Hodgkin lymphoma. Assay: immunoSEQ multiplex PCR; the TCRdb copy retains only in-frame clones and omits some. The sample contains roughly 100,000 clones, approximately 90% of which appear only once. Specimen: peripheral blood mononuclear cells (PBMCs), collected before the second cycle of nivolumab. Receptor source: a human donor with classical Hodgkin lymphoma. Both conserved end residues are part of each CDR3. A D gene is named only where the DNA matches it firmly. Part of the rows lack a size; the others show once, few, many or a class for expanded clones.

d_gene	abundance	v_gene	j_gene	CDR3aa	CDR3nt
-	once	TRBV6-5	TRBJ2-7	CASSYAVSYEQYF	TGTGCCAGCAGTTACGCAGTTTCCTACGAGCAGTACTTC
-	-	TRBV27	TRBJ2-7	CASRQRGVSYEQYF	TGTGCCAGCAGGCAGAGGGGAGTGAGCTACGAGCAGTACTTC
-	few	TRBV7-8	TRBJ1-5	CASSHHQGPNQPQHF	TGTGCCAGCAGCCACCATCAGGGGCCAAATCAGCCCCAGCATTTT
TRBD1	-	TRBV4-3	TRBJ2-7	CASSPGQGRYEQYF	TGCGCCAGCAGCCCCGGACAGGGCCGCTACGAGCAGTACTTC
-	once	TRBV5-1	TRBJ2-2	CASSLPVWARSANTGELFF	TGCGCCAGCAGCTTGCCCGTTTGGGCGCGCTCCGCGAACACCGGGGAGCTGTTTTTT
-	-	TRBV7-2	TRBJ2-7	CASSLTDYEQYF	TGTGCCAGCAGCCTAACGGACTACGAGCAGTACTTC
TRBD2	-	TRBV11-3	TRBJ2-1	CASSLGGLAHNEQFF	TGTGCCAGCAGCTTAGGAGGACTAGCACACAATGAGCAGTTCTTC
TRBD2	-	TRBV4-3	TRBJ2-1	CASSQVTSGGINNEQFF	TGCGCCAGCAGCCAAGTAACTAGCGGGGGGATAAACAATGAGCAGTTCTTC
-	-	TRBV28	TRBJ1-4	CASSRLAGPTNEKLFF	TGTGCCAGCAGTCGGCTGGCAGGCCCAACTAATGAAAAACTGTTTTTT
-	-	TRBV7-3	TRBJ2-7	CASSLGGRSAYEQYF	TGTGCCAGCAGCTTGGGGGGGCGCAGCGCCTACGAGCAGTACTTC
TRBD1	-	TRBV7-2	TRBJ2-3	CASSTRNRDRGTDTQYF	TGTGCCAGCAGCACGCGGAACCGGGACAGGGGTACAGATACGCAGTATTTT
TRBD2	-	TRBV7-6	TRBJ2-7	CASSLAGGLDEQYF	TGTGCCAGCAGCTTAGCGGGGGGGTTGGACGAGCAGTACTTC
TRBD1	-	TRBV12-5	TRBJ2-7	CASGFWTGRSYEQYF	TGTGCTAGTGGTTTCTGGACAGGGAGGTCCTACGAGCAGTACTTC
-	-	TRBV28	TRBJ1-2	CASSSPDRIYGYTF	TGTGCCAGCAGTTCCCCAGACAGGATCTATGGCTACACCTTC
TRBD2	-	TRBV19	TRBJ2-1	CASSQFSTSGTYNEQFF	TGTGCCAGTAGTCAATTCAGCACTAGCGGAACCTACAATGAGCAGTTCTTC
TRBD1	-	TRBV2	TRBJ2-7	CASRGRDSSYEQYF	TGTGCCAGCAGGGGCCGGGACAGCTCCTACGAGCAGTACTTC
-	-	TRBV7-2	TRBJ1-4	CASSSGTVNEKLFF	TGTGCCAGCAGCTCAGGGACGGTAAATGAAAAACTGTTTTTT
-	-	TRBV7-6	TRBJ2-7	CASSSWGRDTSYEQYF	TGTGCCAGCAGCTCCTGGGGGAGGGACACCTCTTACGAGCAGTACTTC
-	-	TRBV30	TRBJ2-7	CACLKSSYEQYF	TGTGCCTGCCTAAAAAGCTCCTACGAGCAGTACTTC
TRBD1	-	TRBV30	TRBJ1-2	CAWGQGSHYGYTF	TGTGCCTGGGGACAGGGCAGTCACTATGGCTACACCTTC
TRBD1	-	TRBV5-6	TRBJ1-2	CASSPGTGNYGYTF	TGTGCCAGCAGCCCAGGGACAGGGAACTATGGCTACACCTTC
-	-	TRBV4-3	TRBJ1-1	CASSHLNNGPEAFF	TGCGCCAGCAGCCACCTAAACAATGGGCCTGAAGCTTTCTTT
TRBD2	-	TRBV11-3	TRBJ2-5	CASSLDGRVAGEETQYF	TGTGCCAGCAGCTTAGATGGAAGGGTAGCGGGGGAAGAGACCCAGTACTTC
-	few	TRBV5-1	TRBJ1-4	CASSPLGINEKLFF	TGCGCCAGCAGCCCCCTGGGGATAAATGAAAAACTGTTTTTT
-	-	TRBV10-3	TRBJ1-2	CAIQPGGGDPLSYGYTF	TGTGCCATCCAACCCGGAGGAGGTGATCCTCTCAGCTATGGCTACACCTTC
-	-	TRBV5-1	TRBJ2-5	CASSPGQIRQETQYF	TGCGCCAGCAGCCCAGGACAGATTAGACAAGAGACCCAGTACTTC
TRBD2	-	TRBV13	TRBJ2-5	CASSQYSGGVSGETQYF	TGTGCCAGCAGCCAATATAGCGGGGGGGTGAGTGGAGAGACCCAGTACTTC
TRBD1	-	TRBV5-1	TRBJ2-2	CASSLGTGVPGELFF	TGCGCCAGCAGCTTAGGGACAGGGGTTCCCGGGGAGCTGTTTTTT
TRBD2	-	TRBV6-1	TRBJ2-7	CASSASTSVASYEQYF	TGTGCCAGCAGTGCTTCGACTAGCGTGGCGTCCTACGAGCAGTACTTC
TRBD1	-	TRBV19	TRBJ2-5	CASRSTGEEETQYF	TGTGCCAGTAGATCGACAGGGGAAGAAGAGACCCAGTACTTC
-	-	TRBV19	TRBJ2-3	CASSADTQYF	TGTGCCAGTAGCGCGGATACGCAGTATTTT
TRBD2	once	TRBV18	TRBJ2-3	CASSLTSGGGTDTQYF	TGTGCCAGCTCACTTACTAGCGGGGGAGGCACAGATACGCAGTATTTT
-	-	TRBV19	TRBJ2-3	CASGRPWTDTQYF	TGTGCCAGCGGACGGCCCTGGACAGATACGCAGTATTTT
TRBD2	-	TRBV9	TRBJ2-1	CASSVPSGGANFASFNEQFF	TGTGCCAGCAGCGTCCCTAGCGGGGGGGCCAACTTTGCTTCTTTCAATGAGCAGTTCTTC
-	-	TRBV5-5	TRBJ2-5	CASSPGGLPVRETQYF	TGTGCCAGCAGCCCCGGGGGACTGCCTGTAAGGGAGACCCAGTACTTC
-	-	TRBV9	TRBJ1-4	CASSAKTGATNEKLFF	TGTGCCAGCAGCGCGAAAACAGGTGCAACTAATGAAAAACTGTTTTTT
TRBD1	-	TRBV6-1	TRBJ2-1	CASSEFGTGTYNEQFF	TGTGCCAGCAGTGAATTTGGGACAGGGACCTACAATGAGCAGTTCTTC
-	-	TRBV5-1	TRBJ2-3	CASSLEGLNPDTQYF	TGCGCCAGCAGCTTGGAGGGTCTGAACCCAGATACGCAGTATTTT
TRBD2	-	TRBV4-2	TRBJ2-3	CASSQDLGGGRTDTQYF	TGTGCCAGCAGCCAAGATCTCGGCGGGGGGCGCACAGATACGCAGTATTTT
-	-	TRBV5-1	TRBJ1-5	CASSLGGHGQPQHF	TGCGCCAGCAGCTTGGGGGGGCACGGGCAGCCCCAGCATTTT
-	-	TRBV27	TRBJ1-1	CASTPRAGGALNTEAFF	TGTGCCAGCACCCCTAGGGCGGGGGGCGCGTTGAACACTGAAGCTTTCTTT
-	-	TRBV10-2	TRBJ2-1	CASSRREYEQFF	TGCGCCAGCAGTAGAAGGGAATATGAGCAGTTCTTC
-	few	TRBV7-3	TRBJ1-2	CASSLHPGSSNYGYTF	TGTGCCAGCAGCTTACACCCGGGATCCTCTAACTATGGCTACACCTTC
-	-	TRBV6-6	TRBJ2-3	CASSRTAFSTDTQYF	TGTGCCAGCAGTAGGACAGCCTTTAGCACAGATACGCAGTATTTT
-	-	TRBV29-1	TRBJ1-1	CSVEDGSPGSIAFF	TGCAGCGTTGAAGATGGGTCTCCAGGGAGTATAGCTTTCTTT
-	-	TRBV19	TRBJ1-3	CASTGGGLAVSGNTIYF	TGTGCCAGTACCGGAGGGGGATTAGCAGTCTCTGGAAACACCATATATTTT
-	-	TRBV28	TRBJ1-2	CASNYPQGYPNYGYTF	TGTGCCAGCAATTACCCCCAGGGATATCCTAACTATGGCTACACCTTC
TRBD1	-	TRBV25-1	TRBJ1-2	CASSEPGQGVYGYTF	TGTGCCAGCAGTGAACCGGGACAGGGGGTCTATGGCTACACCTTC
-	-	TRBV30	TRBJ2-3	CAWGLGTSSTDTQYF	TGTGCCTGGGGACTTGGAACATCTAGCACAGATACGCAGTATTTT
-	-	TRBV5-6	TRBJ2-2	CASSLSGAGMNTGELFF	TGTGCCAGCAGCTTGTCAGGGGCAGGGATGAACACCGGGGAGCTGTTTTTT
-	-	TRBV9	TRBJ2-7	CASSEGVGKQYF	TGTGCCAGCAGCGAGGGGGTTGGTAAGCAGTACTTC
-	-	TRBV9	TRBJ2-3	CASSVGRTGPHTDTQYF	TGTGCCAGCAGCGTAGGGCGAACAGGGCCCCACACAGATACGCAGTATTTT
-	-	TRBV30	TRBJ1-5	CAWNPPGVRKPQHF	TGTGCCTGGAACCCACCCGGGGTCCGTAAGCCCCAGCATTTT
-	-	TRBV5-1	TRBJ2-3	CASSLGPRQNTDTQYF	TGCGCCAGCAGCTTGGGCCCCCGACAAAACACAGATACGCAGTATTTT
TRBD1	-	TRBV7-3	TRBJ2-3	CASSSDRGTDTQYF	TGTGCCAGCAGCTCCGACAGGGGTACAGATACGCAGTATTTT